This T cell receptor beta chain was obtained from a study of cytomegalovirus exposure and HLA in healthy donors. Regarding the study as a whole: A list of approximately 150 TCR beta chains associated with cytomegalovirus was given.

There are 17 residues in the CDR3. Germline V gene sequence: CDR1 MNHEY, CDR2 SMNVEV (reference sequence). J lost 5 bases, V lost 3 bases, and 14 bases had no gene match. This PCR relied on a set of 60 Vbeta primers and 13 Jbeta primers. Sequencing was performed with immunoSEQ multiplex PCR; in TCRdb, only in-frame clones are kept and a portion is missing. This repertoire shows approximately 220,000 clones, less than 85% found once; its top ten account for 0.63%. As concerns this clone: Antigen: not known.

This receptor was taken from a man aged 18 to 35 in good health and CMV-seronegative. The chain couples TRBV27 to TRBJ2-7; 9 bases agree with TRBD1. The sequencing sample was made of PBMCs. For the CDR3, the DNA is TGTGCCAGCAGTTTCCTTACAACAGGGGGCGTAGGGGACGAGCAGTACTTC. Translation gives CASSFLTTGGVGDEQYF.